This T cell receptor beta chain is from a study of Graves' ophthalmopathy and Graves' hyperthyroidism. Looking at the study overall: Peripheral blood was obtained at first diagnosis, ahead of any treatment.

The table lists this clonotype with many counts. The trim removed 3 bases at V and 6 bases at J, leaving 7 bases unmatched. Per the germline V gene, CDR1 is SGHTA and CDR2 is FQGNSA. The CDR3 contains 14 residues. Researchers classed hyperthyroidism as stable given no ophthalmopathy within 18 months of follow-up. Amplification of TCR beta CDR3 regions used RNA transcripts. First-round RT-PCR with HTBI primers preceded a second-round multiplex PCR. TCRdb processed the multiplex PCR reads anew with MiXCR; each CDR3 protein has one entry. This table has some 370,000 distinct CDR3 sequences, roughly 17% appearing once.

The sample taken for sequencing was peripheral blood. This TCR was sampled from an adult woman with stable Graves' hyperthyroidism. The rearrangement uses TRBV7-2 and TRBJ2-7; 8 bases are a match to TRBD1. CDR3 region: CASSFRDRPREQYF. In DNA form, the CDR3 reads TGTGCCAGCAGCTTCCGGGACAGGCCCCGCGAGCAGTACTTC.